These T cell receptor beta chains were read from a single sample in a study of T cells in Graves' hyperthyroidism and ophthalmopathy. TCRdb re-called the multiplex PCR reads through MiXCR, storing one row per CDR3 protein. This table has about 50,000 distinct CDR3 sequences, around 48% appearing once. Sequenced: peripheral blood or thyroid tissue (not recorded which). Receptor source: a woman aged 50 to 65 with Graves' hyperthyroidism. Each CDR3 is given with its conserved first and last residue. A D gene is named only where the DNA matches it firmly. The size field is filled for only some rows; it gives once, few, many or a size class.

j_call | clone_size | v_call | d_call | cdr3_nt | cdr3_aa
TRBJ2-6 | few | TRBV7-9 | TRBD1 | TGTGCCAGCAGCTCATTCCGGGGACAGAGCTCTGGGGCCAACGTCCTGACTTTC | CASSSFRGQSSGANVLTF
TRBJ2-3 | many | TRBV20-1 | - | TGCAGTGCTAGAGAGGCGGGAAGCACAGATACGCAGTATTTT | CSAREAGSTDTQYF
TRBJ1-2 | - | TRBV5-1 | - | TGCGCCAGCAGCTCTGGGTCCGCCGCTGGACCCCTAAACTATGGCTACACCTTC | CASSSGSAAGPLNYGYTF
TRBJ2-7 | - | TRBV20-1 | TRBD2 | TGCAGTGCTACTGGGACTAGCGGGAGTTTCAACGAGCAGTACTTC | CSATGTSGSFNEQYF
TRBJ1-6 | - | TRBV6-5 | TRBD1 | TGTGCCAGCAGTCCGGACAGGGGGCGCCCGGGATCACCCCTCCACTTT | CASSPDRGRPGSPLHF
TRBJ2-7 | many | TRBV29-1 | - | TGCAGCGTTTCACCCGCGGGCGGGTACTACGAGCAGTACTTC | CSVSPAGGYYEQYF
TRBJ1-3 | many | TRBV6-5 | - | TGTGCCAGCAGTCAGGACAGCTTTCCTGGAAACACCATATATTTT | CASSQDSFPGNTIYF
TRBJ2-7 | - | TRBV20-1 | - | TGCAGTGCGGGGACTGGCGAGCAGTACTTC | CSAGTGEQYF
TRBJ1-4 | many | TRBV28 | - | TGTGCCAGCAGTTTGGTCGAAAAACTGTTTTTT | CASSLVEKLFF
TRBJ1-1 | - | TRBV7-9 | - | TGTGCCAGCAGCCCGGCGGGGGGGCTCGAAGCTTTCTTT | CASSPAGGLEAFF
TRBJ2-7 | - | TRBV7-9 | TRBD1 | TGTGCCAGCAGTCGTGGGACAGCCTACGAGCAGTACTTC | CASSRGTAYEQYF
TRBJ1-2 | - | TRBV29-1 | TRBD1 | TGCAGCGTGGACAGGGGCCCCCACTATGGCTACACCTTC | CSVDRGPHYGYTF
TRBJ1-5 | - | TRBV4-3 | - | TGCGCCAGCAGCCAAGAGGGCAGGGGAAATCAGCCCCAGCATTTT | CASSQEGRGNQPQHF
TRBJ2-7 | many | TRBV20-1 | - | TGCAGTGCTAGACAGGGGAACGAGCAGTACTTC | CSARQGNEQYF
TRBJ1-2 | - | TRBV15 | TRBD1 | TGTGCCACCAGCAGCCCGGGACAGTTTAACTATGGCTACACCTTC | CATSSPGQFNYGYTF
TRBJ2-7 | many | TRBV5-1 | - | TGCGCCAGCAGCTTGTACGGGAGTAACTACGAGCAGTACTTC | CASSLYGSNYEQYF
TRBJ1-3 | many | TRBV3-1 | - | TGTGCCAGCAGCCAGGGGCTTCGCTCTGGAAACACCATATATTTT | CASSQGLRSGNTIYF
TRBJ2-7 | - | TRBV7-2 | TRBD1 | TGTGCCAGCAGCGTCACCGGGACAGGGGGCTACGAGCAGTACTTC | CASSVTGTGGYEQYF
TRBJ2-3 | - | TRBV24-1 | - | TGTGCCACCAGTGATTTGTGGAGGGCCGCGGATACGCAGTATTTT | CATSDLWRAADTQYF
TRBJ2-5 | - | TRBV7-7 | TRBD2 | TGTGCTAGAGCCTCTAGCGGGCAAGAGACGCAGTACTTC | CARASSGQETQYF
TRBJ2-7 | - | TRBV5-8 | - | TGTGCCAGCCGGGACCACAACTACGAGCAGTACTTC | CASRDHNYEQYF
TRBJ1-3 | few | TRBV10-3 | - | TGTGCCATCAGTGAGTCGGGCCACGATTCTGGAAACACCATATATTTT | CAISESGHDSGNTIYF
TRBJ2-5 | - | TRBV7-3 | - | TGTGCCAGCAGTGAGGGGACCCAGTACTTC | CASSEGTQYF